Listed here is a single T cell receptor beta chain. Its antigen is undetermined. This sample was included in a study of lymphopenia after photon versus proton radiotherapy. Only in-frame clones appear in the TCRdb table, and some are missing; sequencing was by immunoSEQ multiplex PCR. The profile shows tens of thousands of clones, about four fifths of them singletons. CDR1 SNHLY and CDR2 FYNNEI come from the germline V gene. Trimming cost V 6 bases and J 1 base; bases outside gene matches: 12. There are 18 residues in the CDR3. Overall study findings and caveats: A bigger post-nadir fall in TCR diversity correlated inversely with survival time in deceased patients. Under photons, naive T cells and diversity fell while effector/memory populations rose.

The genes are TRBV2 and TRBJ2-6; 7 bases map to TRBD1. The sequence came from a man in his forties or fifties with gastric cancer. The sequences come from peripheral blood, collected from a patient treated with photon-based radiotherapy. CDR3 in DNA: TGTGCCAGCAGGTCTCCGGGACAGATCCTTTCTGGGGCCAACGTCCTGACTTTC. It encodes CASRSPGQILSGANVLTF. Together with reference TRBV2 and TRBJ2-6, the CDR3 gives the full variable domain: EPEVTQTPSHQVTQMGQEVILRCVPISNHLYFYWYRQILGQKVEFLVSFYNNEISEKSEIFDDQFSVERPDGSNFTLKIRSTKLEDSAMYFCASRSPGQILSGANVLTFGAGSRLTVL.